A single TCR beta chain is shown here with its context. The data were taken from a study of OX40 agonist ivuxolimab in advanced cancers. CDR1 is LNHDA, CDR2 SQIVND, per germline (reference sequence). With 5 bases removed from V and 4 bases from J, the gap between germline ends came to 15 bases. The CDR3 totals 15 residues. Data came from immunoSEQ multiplex PCR; TCRdb stores just in-frame clones and leaves some out. The sample lists about 73,000 clones, approximately 86% seen once, with 0.6% to 0.8% in the top ten. This chain uses TRBV19 with TRBJ1-5; D is undetermined. The material sequenced was CD4+ or CD8+ T cells sorted from blood, taken in a trial of the OX40 agonist ivuxolimab. The TCR comes from an adult with an advanced solid tumor such as melanoma, head and neck, liver or kidney cancer. The CDR3 coding sequence is TGTGCCAGTAGTCGGGAGCCTTCAATTAATCAGCCCCAGCATTTT. Translation: CASSREPSINQPQHF.